A single sample is the source of the 6 T cell receptor beta chains below, sequenced in a study of neurological immune-mediated disorders. TCRdb independently ran MiXCR on the 5' RACE reads; one entry per CDR3 protein. The sample contains tens of thousands of distinct CDR3 sequences, around 15% of which appear only once. Time point given: longitudinal time-point 1 (baseline). The sample comprised PBMCs. The source of these receptors is a female donor with HTLV-1-associated myelopathy (HAM/TSP).

At least ten counts were recorded for this clonotype. The chain combines TRBV12-3 or TRBV12-4 with TRBJ1-1, with a possible D match to TRBD1 (6 bases). This CDR3 is built from 15 residues. Trimming left V 5 bases short and J 1 base short, with 14 bases between. The CDR3 protein is CASSPTTGPNTEAFF. As DNA, the CDR3 is TGTGCCAGCAGTCCGACGACAGGCCCGAACACTGAAGCTTTCTTT.

This clonotype was counted many times. V usage is TRBV28 and J usage is TRBJ1-2, with 12 bases aligning to TRBD1. The V and J ends lost 5 bases and 7 bases, in that order; junction bases with no gene match: 8. CDR3 length: 15 amino acids. The germline gives CDR1 MDHEN, CDR2 SYDVKM. The CDR3 region is CASSPRDRGPFGYTF. CDR3 coding DNA: TGTGCCAGCAGTCCACGGGACAGGGGGCCGTTTGGCTACACCTTC.

The J gene is TRBJ2-7, the V gene TRBV6-1; TRBD1 agrees at 10 bases. Per the germline V gene, CDR1 is MNHNS and CDR2 is SASEGT. V lost 6 bases to trimming and J lost 4 bases; unmatched junction nucleotides: 6. The CDR3 contains 14 residues. This chain's CDR3 is CASRGTGDPYEQYF. The CDR3 region has the DNA TGTGCCAGCAGAGGGACAGGGGATCCTTACGAGCAGTACTTC.

This clonotype has a count of ten or more. J is TRBJ1-1 and V is TRBV20-1, with no clear D. Germline CDR1 DFQATT, CDR2 SNEGSKA (reference sequence). Between the trimmed V and J ends, which lost 4 bases and 0 bases, there was a span of 12 bases. This CDR3 has 14 residues. This CDR3 is CSAIRESMNTEAFF. Written as DNA, the CDR3 is TGCAGTGCTATCCGGGAGAGCATGAACACTGAAGCTTTCTTT.

This clonotype came up many times. The rearrangement uses TRBV14 and TRBJ2-7; D unresolved. Trimming took 0 bases from V and 2 from J, leaving 8 bases between them. CDR1 is SGHDN and CDR2 is FVKESK in the germline V gene. This CDR3 region has 14 residues. In DNA form, the CDR3 reads TGTGCCAGCAGCCAAGATTTGGGGACCTACGAGCAGTACTTC. It translates to CASSQDLGTYEQYF. The complete variable domain, with remaining parts taken from reference TRBV14 and TRBJ2-7, reads EAGVTQFPSHSVIEKGQTVTLRCDPISGHDNLYWYRRVMGKEIKFLLHFVKESKQDESGMPNNRFLAERTGGTYSTLKVQPAELEDSGVYFCASSQDLGTYEQYFGPGTRLTVT.

V and J are TRBV7-2 and TRBJ2-5, with 7 bases identical to TRBD1. With 1 base clipped from V and 5 bases from J, the junction kept 7 bases outside the gene matches. CDR1 is SGHTA, CDR2 FQGNSA, per germline. The CDR3 consists of 15 residues. The CDR3 DNA is TGTGCCAGCAGCTTAGAGACAGGGAGAAGCGAGACCCAGTACTTC. Translating it yields CASSLETGRSETQYF. The full variable domain, in which reference TRBV7-2 and TRBJ2-5 provide the parts outside the CDR3, is GAGVSQSPSNKVTEKGKDVELRCDPISGHTALYWYRQSLGQGLEFLIYFQGNSAPDKSGLPSDRFSAERTGGSVSTLTIQRTQQEDSAVYLCASSLETGRSETQYFGPGTRLLVL.